These 16 T cell receptor beta chains originate from one sample sequenced in a study of CD8+ T cells in alopecia areata. The sequencing template was cDNA reverse transcribed from extracted RNA. Only in-frame clones appear in the TCRdb table, and some are missing; sequencing was by immunoSEQ multiplex PCR. This sample has 90,000 to 130,000 clones, with 50% to 60% found just once. Sequences were obtained from NKG2D-low CD8+ T cells sorted from blood. The receptor set was obtained from a human donor with alopecia areata.

The count of this clone is one. The rearrangement joins TRBV7-3 to TRBJ2-2, with TRBD1 matching 10 bases. CDR1 is SGHTA and CDR2 is FQGTGA in the germline V gene. CDR3 length: 17 residues. V was clipped by 3 bases and J by 2 bases; unmatched bases: 6. The CDR3 spells CASSLIRDRGNTGELFF. CDR3 coding DNA: TGTGCCAGCAGCTTGATCAGGGACAGGGGCAACACCGGGGAGCTGTTTTTT.

The genes are TRBV27 and TRBJ2-1; the match to TRBD2 covers 9 bases. The CDR3 totals 15 residues. V lost 0 bases and J lost 4; bases outside the gene matches: 1. Germline values: CDR1 MNHEY, CDR2 SMNVEV (reference sequence). The CDR3: CASSLSLAGYNEQFF. The CDR3 coding sequence is TGTGCCAGCAGTTTATCCCTAGCGGGATACAATGAGCAGTTCTTC.

This clone appeared a few times. The gene calls are TRBV6-5 and TRBJ2-5; no clear D. The CDR3 spans 11 residues. Trimming pared 0 bases from V and 4 bases from J, leaving 0 bases between. The germline CDR1 and CDR2 sequences are MNHEY and SVGAGI. The CDR3 coding sequence is TGTGCCAGCAGTTACTCAGAGACCCAGTACTTC. It yields the protein CASSYSETQYF.

The V gene is TRBV9, the J gene TRBJ1-2, with D uncertain. Germline CDR1 reads SGDLS; CDR2 reads YYNGEE. Trimming removed 6 bases from V and 7 bases from J, with 13 bases in between. The CDR3 is 12 residues long. The CDR3 sequence is CASNQGAGGYTF. The DNA for the CDR3 is TGTGCCAGCAACCAAGGCGCGGGTGGCTACACCTTC.

The chain is built from TRBV27 and TRBJ2-3; 7 nucleotides agree with TRBD2. The CDR3 covers 15 residues. Germline assignment: CDR1 MNHEY and CDR2 SMNVEV (reference sequence). V lost 8 bases to trimming and J lost 6 bases; unmatched junction nucleotides: 14. The CDR3 sequence: CASQLGEGTTDTQYF. DNA for the CDR3: TGTGCCAGCCAGTTGGGGGAGGGAACCACGGATACGCAGTATTTT.

The chain recombines TRBV20-1 with TRBJ2-1; D is uncertain. V was cut by 6 bases and J by 9 bases, with 9 bases left in between. This CDR3 is 10 amino acids long. Germline V gene lookup returns CDR1 DFQATT and CDR2 SNEGSKA (reference sequence). The CDR3 is CSARWGEQFF. The CDR3 DNA reads as TGCAGTGCAAGGTGGGGTGAGCAGTTCTTC.

The rearrangement joins TRBV28 to TRBJ2-7; tentatively, D is TRBD2 (5 bases). The CDR3 is 14 residues long. V lost 7 bases and J 7 bases, leaving 20 bases between the germline ends. CDR1 is MDHEN and CDR2 is SYDVKM in the germline V gene. CDR3 sequence: CASNGKRTHWEQYF. CDR3 sequence (DNA): TGTGCCAGCAATGGGAAGCGGACCCACTGGGAGCAGTACTTC.

J is TRBJ1-1 and V is TRBV9; perhaps TRBD1 as D (6 bases). Germline V lookup: CDR1 SGDLS, CDR2 YYNGEE. V was clipped by 3 bases and J by 3 bases, with 9 bases between them. This CDR3 spans 13 amino acids. The CDR3 coding sequence is TGTGCCAGCAGCGCCCACAGGGACACTGAAGCTTTCTTT. Translation gives CASSAHRDTEAFF.

CDR3 region: CASSLAEGREGNEQFF. Written as DNA, the CDR3 is TGTGCCAGCAGTTTAGCGGAGGGGAGGGAGGGCAATGAGCAGTTCTTC. The rearrangement uses TRBV28 and TRBJ2-1, with 7 positions matching TRBD2. This CDR3 is 16 amino acids long. Germline V gene sequence: CDR1 MDHEN, CDR2 SYDVKM. V trimming: 2 bases; J trimming: 6 bases; junction bases outside the gene matches: 10.

As concerns this clone: This likely came from a read error, as a far larger clone is one base away. This sample includes further DNA sequences coding for the same CDR3. The genes are TRBV2 and TRBJ1-5; 9 nucleotides match TRBD1. The CDR3 runs 13 residues. Germline CDR1 SNHLY, CDR2 FYNNEI. CDR3 in DNA: TGTGCTAGCAGGGACAGGGCTCGGCAGCCCCAGCATTTT. Its protein product is CASRDRARQPQHF.

The chain uses TRBV5-6 and TRBJ2-7, with D tentatively TRBD1 (6 bases). The germline CDR1 and CDR2 sequences are SGHDT and YYEEEE. This CDR3 is built from 13 residues. V gave up 4 bases and J gave up 2 bases, with 10 bases separating them. CDR3: CASSRGSTYEQYF. CDR3 DNA sequence: TGTGCCAGCAGCAGGGGGAGTACCTACGAGCAGTACTTC.

The chain couples TRBV7-9 to TRBJ2-1, with 12 bases lining up with TRBD1. With 8 bases clipped from V and 9 bases from J, the junction kept 11 bases outside the gene matches. CDR1 SEHNR and CDR2 FQNEAQ come from the germline V gene (reference sequence). The CDR3 is 15 residues long. The chain's CDR3 is CASRDRDRGRTEQFF. In DNA form, the CDR3 reads TGTGCCAGCCGGGACCGGGACAGGGGGCGGACTGAGCAGTTCTTC.

The chain links TRBV2 to TRBJ2-3; 8 nucleotides line up with TRBD1. This CDR3 spans 14 amino acids. V shed 6 bases, J shed 0 bases, and the junction held 2 bases outside the gene matches. CDR1 and CDR2 from the germline V gene are SNHLY and FYNNEI. The CDR3 region is CASRGQGSTDTQYF. CDR3 nucleotide sequence: TGTGCCAGCAGAGGACAGGGAAGCACAGATACGCAGTATTTT.

This sequence joins TRBV5-6 and TRBJ2-6; D unresolved. The CDR3 spans 12 residues. Germline CDR1 SGHDT, CDR2 YYEEEE. Trimming stripped 7 bases from V and 3 bases from J, with 5 bases between. CDR3 amino acids: CASAFGANVLTF. The CDR3 coding sequence is TGTGCCAGCGCTTTTGGGGCCAACGTCCTGACTTTC. The full variable domain, completed using reference TRBV5-6 and TRBJ2-6, is DAGVTQSPTHLIKTRGQQVTLRCSPKSGHDTVSWYQQALGQGPQFIFQYYEEEERQRGNFPDRFSGHQFPNYSSELNVNALLLGDSALYLCASAFGANVLTFGAGSRLTVL.

Only a few counts were recorded for this clone. This specimen includes other DNA sequences encoding the same CDR3. J is TRBJ2-1 and V is TRBV5-6; D gene unclear. This CDR3 comprises 14 residues. CDR1 is SGHDT and CDR2 is YYEEEE in the germline V gene. The germline V and J ends were trimmed by 2 bases and 0 bases, with 6 bases remaining between them. CDR3 sequence reads: CASSFGSSYNEQFF. Here the CDR3 DNA reads TGTGCCAGCAGCTTTGGCAGCTCCTACAATGAGCAGTTCTTC.

This clone was seen only once. V usage is TRBV13 and J usage is TRBJ2-1; D unclear. Germline lookup yields CDR1 PRHDT and CDR2 FYEKMQ (reference sequence). There are 12 residues in the CDR3. V shed 5 bases and J shed 7 bases, with 9 bases lying between them. The CDR3 bases are TGTGCCAGCAGCCGGGCGCTTAATGAGCAGTTCTTC. Protein product: CASSRALNEQFF.